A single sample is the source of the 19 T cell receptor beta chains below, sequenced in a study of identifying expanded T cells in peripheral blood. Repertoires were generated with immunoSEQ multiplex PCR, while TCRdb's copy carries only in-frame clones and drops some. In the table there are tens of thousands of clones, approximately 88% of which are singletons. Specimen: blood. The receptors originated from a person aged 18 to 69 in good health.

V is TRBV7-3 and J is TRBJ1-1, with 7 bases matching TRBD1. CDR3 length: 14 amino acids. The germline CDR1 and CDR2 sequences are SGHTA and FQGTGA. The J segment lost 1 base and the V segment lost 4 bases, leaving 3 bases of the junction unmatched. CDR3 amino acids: CASSSTGANTEAFF. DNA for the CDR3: TGTGCCAGCAGCTCCACAGGGGCGAACACTGAAGCTTTCTTT.

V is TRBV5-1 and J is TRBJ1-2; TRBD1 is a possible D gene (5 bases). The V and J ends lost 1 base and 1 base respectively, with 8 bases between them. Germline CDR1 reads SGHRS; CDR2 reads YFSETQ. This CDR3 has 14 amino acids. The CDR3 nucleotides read TGCGCCAGCAGCTTGACAGGCAATAACTATGGCTACACCTTC. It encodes CASSLTGNNYGYTF.

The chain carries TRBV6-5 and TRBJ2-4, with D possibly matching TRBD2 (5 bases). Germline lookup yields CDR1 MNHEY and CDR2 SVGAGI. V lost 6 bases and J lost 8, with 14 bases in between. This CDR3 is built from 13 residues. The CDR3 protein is CASSKNSGDIQYF. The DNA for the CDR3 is TGTGCCAGCAGCAAGAACTCCGGGGACATTCAGTACTTC.

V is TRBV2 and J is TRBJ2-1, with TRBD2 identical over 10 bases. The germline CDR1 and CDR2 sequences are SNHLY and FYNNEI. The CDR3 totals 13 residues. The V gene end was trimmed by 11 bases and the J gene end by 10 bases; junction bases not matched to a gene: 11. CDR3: CAGEGSGGPEQFF. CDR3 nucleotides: TGTGCCGGGGAGGGTAGCGGGGGGCCCGAGCAGTTCTTC.

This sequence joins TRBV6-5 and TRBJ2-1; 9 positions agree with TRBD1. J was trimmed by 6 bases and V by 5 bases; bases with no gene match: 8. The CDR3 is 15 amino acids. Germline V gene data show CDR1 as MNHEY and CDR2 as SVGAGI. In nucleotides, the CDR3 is TGTGCCAGCAGTCCTACAGGGGGCGCAGGCAATGAGCAGTTCTTC. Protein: CASSPTGGAGNEQFF.

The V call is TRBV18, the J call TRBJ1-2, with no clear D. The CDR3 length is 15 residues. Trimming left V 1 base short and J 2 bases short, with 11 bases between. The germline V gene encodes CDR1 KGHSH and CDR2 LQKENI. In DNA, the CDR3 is TGTGCCAGCTCACCACAGGCAAACCCAAACTATGGCTACACCTTC. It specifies CASSPQANPNYGYTF.

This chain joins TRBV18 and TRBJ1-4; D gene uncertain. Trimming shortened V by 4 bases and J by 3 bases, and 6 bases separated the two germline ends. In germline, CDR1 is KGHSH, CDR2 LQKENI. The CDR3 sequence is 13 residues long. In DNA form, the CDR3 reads TGTGCCAGCTCACTTCAGGCTAATGAAAAACTGTTTTTT. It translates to CASSLQANEKLFF.

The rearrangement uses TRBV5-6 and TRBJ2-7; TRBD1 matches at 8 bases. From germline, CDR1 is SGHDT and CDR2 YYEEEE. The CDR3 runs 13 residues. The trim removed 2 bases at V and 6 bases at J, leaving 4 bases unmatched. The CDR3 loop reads CASSFYTGGEQYF. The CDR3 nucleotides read TGTGCCAGCAGCTTCTATACAGGGGGCGAGCAGTACTTC.

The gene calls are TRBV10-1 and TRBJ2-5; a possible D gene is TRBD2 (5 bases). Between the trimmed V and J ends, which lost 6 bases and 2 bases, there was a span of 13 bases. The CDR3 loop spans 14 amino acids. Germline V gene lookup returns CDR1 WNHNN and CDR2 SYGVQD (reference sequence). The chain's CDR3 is CASSRARGQETQYF. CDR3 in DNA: TGCGCCAGCAGCCGAGCCCGGGGACAAGAGACCCAGTACTTC.

This CDR3 is CASSLNIFRTDNTEAFF. The CDR3 DNA sequence: TGTGCCAGCAGCTTAAATATATTCCGGACAGACAACACTGAAGCTTTCTTT. The chain is built from TRBV7-9 and TRBJ1-1; the D gene is possibly TRBD1 (6 bases). V lost 2 bases and J 2 bases, leaving 18 bases between the germline ends. The length of the CDR3 is 17 residues. CDR1 and CDR2 from the germline V gene are SEHNR and FQNEAQ (reference sequence).

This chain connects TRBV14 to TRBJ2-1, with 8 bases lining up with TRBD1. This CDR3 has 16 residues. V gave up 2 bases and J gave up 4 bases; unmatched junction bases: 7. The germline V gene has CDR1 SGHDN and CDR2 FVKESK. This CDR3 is CASSQWGDRSYNEQFF. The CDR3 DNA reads TGTGCCAGCAGCCAATGGGGGGACAGGTCATACAATGAGCAGTTCTTC. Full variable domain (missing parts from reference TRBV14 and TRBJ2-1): EAGVTQFPSHSVIEKGQTVTLRCDPISGHDNLYWYRRVMGKEIKFLLHFVKESKQDESGMPNNRFLAERTGGTYSTLKVQPAELEDSGVYFCASSQWGDRSYNEQFFGPGTRLTVL.

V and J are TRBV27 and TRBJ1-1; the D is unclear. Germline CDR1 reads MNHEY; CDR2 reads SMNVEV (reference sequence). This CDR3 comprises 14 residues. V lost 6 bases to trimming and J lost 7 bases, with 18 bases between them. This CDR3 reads CASSALMDSFEAFF. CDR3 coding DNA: TGTGCCAGCAGCGCCCTCATGGACTCGTTTGAAGCTTTCTTT.

The CDR3 sequence: CANLARAPSNQPQHF. The CDR3 DNA reads TGTGCCAACCTGGCTAGGGCTCCTAGCAATCAGCCCCAGCATTTT. This rearrangement joins TRBV21-1 to TRBJ1-5. TRBV21-1 is a known pseudogene. This CDR3 has 15 residues.

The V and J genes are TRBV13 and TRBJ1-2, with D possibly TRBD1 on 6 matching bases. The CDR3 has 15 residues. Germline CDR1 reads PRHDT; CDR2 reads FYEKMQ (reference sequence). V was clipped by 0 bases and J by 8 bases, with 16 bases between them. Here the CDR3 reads CASSLGRSRGQGYTF. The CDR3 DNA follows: TGTGCCAGCAGCTTAGGTCGTTCCAGGGGACAAGGCTACACCTTC.

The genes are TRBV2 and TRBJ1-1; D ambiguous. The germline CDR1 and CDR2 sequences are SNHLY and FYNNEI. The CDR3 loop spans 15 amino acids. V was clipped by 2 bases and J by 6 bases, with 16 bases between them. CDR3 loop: CASSELPPGMAEAFF. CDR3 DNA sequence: TGTGCCAGCAGTGAACTACCCCCGGGGATGGCTGAAGCTTTCTTT.

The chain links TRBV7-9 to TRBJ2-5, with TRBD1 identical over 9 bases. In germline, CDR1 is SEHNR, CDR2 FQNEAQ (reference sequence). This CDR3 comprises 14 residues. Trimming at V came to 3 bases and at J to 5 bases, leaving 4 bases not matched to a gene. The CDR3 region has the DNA TGTGCCAGCAGCTTGGGGACAGGGCGCGAGACCCAGTACTTC. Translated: CASSLGTGRETQYF.

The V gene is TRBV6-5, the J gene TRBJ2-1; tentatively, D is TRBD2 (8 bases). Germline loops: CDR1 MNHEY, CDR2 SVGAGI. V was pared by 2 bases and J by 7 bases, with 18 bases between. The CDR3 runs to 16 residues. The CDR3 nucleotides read TGTGCCAGCAGTTACCCCGGGAGGGGGCGTCCGAATGAGCAGTTCTTC. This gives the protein CASSYPGRGRPNEQFF.

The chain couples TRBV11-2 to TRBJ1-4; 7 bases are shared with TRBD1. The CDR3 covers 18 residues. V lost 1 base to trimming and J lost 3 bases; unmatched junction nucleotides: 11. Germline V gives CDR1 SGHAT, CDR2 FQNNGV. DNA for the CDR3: TGTGCCAGCAGCTTAGTTCCGGGACAGACTTTCGCTAATGAAAAACTGTTTTTT. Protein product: CASSLVPGQTFANEKLFF.

CDR3 region: CAWRAGVIAEAFF. In DNA form, the CDR3 reads TGTGCCTGGAGGGCGGGAGTAATCGCTGAAGCTTTCTTT. The rearrangement joins TRBV30 to TRBJ1-1, with D uncertain. Looked up from germline, CDR1 is GTSNPN and CDR2 is SVGIG (reference sequence). V was trimmed by 3 bases and J by 6 bases, leaving 14 bases between them. The CDR3 loop spans 13 amino acids. Based on the CDR3 plus reference TRBV30 and TRBJ1-1, the full variable domain is SQTIHQWPATLVQPVGSPLSLECTVEGTSNPNLYWYRQAAGRGLQLLFYSVGIGQISSEVPQNLSASRPQDRQFILSSKKLLLSDSGFYLCAWRAGVIAEAFFGQGTRLTVV.